This TCR beta chain was retrieved from a study of blood T cell repertoires in COVID-19. The wider study: COVID-19 samples, acute and convalescent, were from the United States, Italy and Spain. The cDNA or gDNA used as material had been derived from T cells, B-cell-depleted T cells, or PBMCs.

Clones were read by immunoSEQ multiplex PCR, and TCRdb kept only the in-frame ones, dropping some. The data contain approximately 97,000 clones, around four fifths of them singletons. The sequence was obtained from a man in his 60s with active or convalescent COVID-19. The material sequenced was peripheral blood.

Written as DNA, the CDR3 is TGCGCCAGCAGCTTGGGTGCATCGGGGGGCTACACCTTC. Translation: CASSLGASGGYTF. V gene TRBV5-1 combines with J gene TRBJ1-2; D is uncertain. The germline gives CDR1 SGHRS, CDR2 YFSETQ. CDR3 length: 13 residues. V was trimmed by 0 bases and J by 8 bases, leaving 11 bases between them. The full variable domain, in which reference TRBV5-1 and TRBJ1-2 provide the parts outside the CDR3, is KAGVTQTPRYLIKTRGQQVTLSCSPISGHRSVSWYQQTPGQGLQFLFEYFSETQRNKGNFPGRFSGRQFSNSRSEMNVSTLELGDSALYLCASSLGASGGYTFGSGTRLTVV.